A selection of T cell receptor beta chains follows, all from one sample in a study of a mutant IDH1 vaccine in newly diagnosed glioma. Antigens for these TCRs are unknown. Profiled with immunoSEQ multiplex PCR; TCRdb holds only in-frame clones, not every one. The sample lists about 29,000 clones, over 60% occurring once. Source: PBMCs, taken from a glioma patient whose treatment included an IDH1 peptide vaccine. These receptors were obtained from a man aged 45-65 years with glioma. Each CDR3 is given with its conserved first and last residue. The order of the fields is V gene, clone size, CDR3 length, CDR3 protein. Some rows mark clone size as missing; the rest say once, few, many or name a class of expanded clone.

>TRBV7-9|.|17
CASSLGYLPQNTGELFF
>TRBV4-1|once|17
CASSQGTGQTLFSGYTF
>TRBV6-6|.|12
CASSTRNSPLHF
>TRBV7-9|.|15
CASSDPQGTNEKLFF
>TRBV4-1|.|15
CASSQDLGDQETQYF
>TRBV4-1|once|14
CASSQGGPDYGYTF
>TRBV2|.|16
CASTKGTGSSTDTQYF
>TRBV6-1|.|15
CASSVRPFEVGGYTF
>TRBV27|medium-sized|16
CASGRSRYLSTDTQYF
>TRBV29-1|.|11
CSVEQGEKLFF
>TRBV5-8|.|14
CASTLDDRAYGYTF